Listed below are T cell receptor beta chains from one sample, sequenced in a study of response to subunit inactivated influenza vaccine. MiXCR, run by TCRdb on the RT-PCR reads, gives a single entry per CDR3 protein. The sample holds under 950,000 distinct CDR3 sequences; about 20% are singletons and the top ten take roughly a tenth. The sample in question was PBMCs from blood, obtained more than 4 days after vaccination. Every receptor here comes from a man aged 45 to 65 who received an inactivated influenza vaccine. CDR3s include the opening cysteine and the closing phenylalanine or tryptophan. The D gene is left open where the match is weak. Not every row has a clone size; where given, it reads once, few, many or a size class.

TRBV6-5	-	TRBJ1-4	-	TGTGCCAGCAGTTACTCCGAAGCAACTAATGAAAAACTGTTTTTT	CASSYSEATNEKLFF
TRBV12-3/TRBV12-4	-	TRBJ1-5	-	TGTGCCAGCAGTTTTGCCGGCGGCAATCAGCCCCAGCATTTT	CASSFAGGNQPQHF
TRBV4-3	-	TRBJ2-3	-	TGCGCCAGCAGCCAAGTCGCGGCCGGGAGAGGCACAGATACGCAGTATTTT	CASSQVAAGRGTDTQYF
TRBV20-1	many	TRBJ1-5	-	TGCAGTGCTAGTAGAGGGGATAGCAATCAGCCCCAGCATTTT	CSASRGDSNQPQHF
TRBV7-2	-	TRBJ1-2	-	TGTGCCAGCAGCTTAAAGGGGAGCTATGGCTACACCTTC	CASSLKGSYGYTF
TRBV12-3/TRBV12-4	many	TRBJ2-1	-	TGTGCCAGCAGTTTAGTAGCGACTGAGCAGTTCTTC	CASSLVATEQFF
TRBV20-1	-	TRBJ2-7	-	TGCAGTGCTAGTAGGGGGATGGGATACGAGCAGTACTTC	CSASRGMGYEQYF
TRBV20-1	few	TRBJ2-1	TRBD2	TGCAGTGCTGGGCCGTCCCTGGCGGGAGGTTACAATGAGCAGTTCTTC	CSAGPSLAGGYNEQFF
TRBV6-1	-	TRBJ2-3	TRBD2	TGTGCCAGCAGCCAAAGCGGGGCTGGTACGCAGTATTTT	CASSQSGAGTQYF
TRBV3-1	-	TRBJ2-7	TRBD2	TGTGCCAGCAGCCACAGTAGCGGGACCTACGAGCAGTACTTC	CASSHSSGTYEQYF
TRBV2	-	TRBJ2-1	-	TGTGCCAGCACTAAGCTAACCTCCGTCGATGAGCAGTTCTTC	CASTKLTSVDEQFF
TRBV6-2/TRBV6-3	-	TRBJ2-3	-	TGTGCCAGCAGTTACCAGTTTGGCGTAGATACGCAGTATTTT	CASSYQFGVDTQYF
TRBV24-1	-	TRBJ2-2	-	TGTGCCACCAGTGCCCCGCCCACCGGGGAGCTGTTTTTT	CATSAPPTGELFF
TRBV7-2	-	TRBJ2-7	TRBD2	TGTGCCAGCAGCTTAGCCCTGACTAGCGGATACGAGCAGTACTTC	CASSLALTSGYEQYF
TRBV20-1	-	TRBJ1-2	-	TGCAGTGCTAGAGACCCGGAATGGGGCGGTAACTATGGCTACACCTTC	CSARDPEWGGNYGYTF
TRBV20-1	few	TRBJ1-5	-	TGCAGTGCTAGATCTTCGTTCGGCAATCAGCCCCAGCATTTT	CSARSSFGNQPQHF
TRBV6-5	many	TRBJ2-2	-	TGTGCCAGCAAATTCACCGGGGAGCTGTTTTTT	CASKFTGELFF
TRBV20-1	few	TRBJ2-1	TRBD2	TGCAGTGCTAGAGATGTGTTAGCGGGTCTGGTTTCTGAGCAGTTCTTC	CSARDVLAGLVSEQFF
TRBV5-1	many	TRBJ2-1	-	TGCGCCAGCAGCTTGGCTGCTTTAACTGACAATGAGCAGTTCTTC	CASSLAALTDNEQFF
TRBV7-2	-	TRBJ1-2	TRBD1	TGTGCCAGCAGCTCTACACAGGGGGGCGGCTACACCTTC	CASSSTQGGGYTF
TRBV11-1	-	TRBJ2-3	-	TGTGCCAGCAGCTTAAGAAGTCTTACAGATACGCAGTATTTT	CASSLRSLTDTQYF
TRBV2	-	TRBJ2-5	TRBD1	TGTGCCAGCAAGCGGACAGGTCCTCAAGAGACCCAGTACTTC	CASKRTGPQETQYF